These 24 T cell receptor beta chains originate from one sample sequenced in a study of shared clonotypes between healthy human individuals. Measured with immunoSEQ multiplex PCR; TCRdb has only the in-frame clones, and not every one. The repertoire has millions of clones, about 95% of them found once; the top ten carry 0.13%. Sequencing was carried out using naive CD4+ T cells sorted from blood. Subset given: CD45RA+ positively selected. Source of these receptors: a man aged 18 to 30 in good health.

V is TRBV27 and J is TRBJ2-7; D is possibly TRBD2 (6 bases). This CDR3 has 15 amino acids. V lost 7 bases and J lost 0, with 16 bases in between. Germline values: CDR1 MNHEY, CDR2 SMNVEV (reference sequence). The CDR3 is CASTPGGKSSYEQYF. CDR3 coding DNA: TGTGCCAGCACTCCCGGCGGGAAGAGCTCCTACGAGCAGTACTTC.

This clone was counted a single time. The V call is TRBV28, the J call TRBJ2-7; D gene unclear. Trimming pared 3 bases from V and 4 bases from J, leaving 16 bases between. The CDR3 covers 15 residues. In germline, CDR1 is MDHEN, CDR2 SYDVKM. CDR3 nucleotide sequence: TGTGCCAGCAGTTTGGTCGGAATAGATCGTTACGAGCAGTACTTC. Amino acids: CASSLVGIDRYEQYF.

As concerns this clone: A much larger clone lies a single base off, so this may be a read error. The rearrangement joins TRBV5-1 to TRBJ2-7; 9 nucleotides line up with TRBD1. The germline V gene encodes CDR1 SGHRS and CDR2 YFSETQ. This CDR3 region has 13 residues. With 5 bases clipped from V and 5 bases from J, the junction kept 5 bases outside the gene matches. CDR3 DNA sequence: TGCGCCAGCAGTTGGACAGGGGTCAACGAGCAGTACTTC. This gives the protein CASSWTGVNEQYF.

V gene TRBV9 combines with J gene TRBJ1-6; D remains ambiguous. The CDR3 runs to 15 residues. The germline CDR1 and CDR2 sequences are SGDLS and YYNGEE. Trimming took 4 bases from V and 3 from J, leaving 11 bases between them. CDR3: CASSPTRSYNSPLHF. CDR3 nucleotide sequence: TGTGCCAGCAGCCCTACTCGTAGCTATAATTCACCCCTCCACTTT.

This rearrangement joins TRBV12-5 to TRBJ2-7, with TRBD1 matching 9 bases. V lost 8 bases, J lost 2 bases, and 34 bases stayed unmatched. The CDR3 extends over 23 amino acids. CDR1 LGHNT and CDR2 FRNRAP come from the germline V gene. CDR3 nucleotide sequence: TGTGCTAGTATTTCGATTTCTTTAAATTCGGGCGTTATTGGGACAGGGCGGACCTACGAGCAGTACTTC. Translated, it gives CASISISLNSGVIGTGRTYEQYF. Complete variable domain (other parts from reference TRBV12-5 and TRBJ2-7): DARVTQTPRHKVTEMGQEVTMRCQPILGHNTVFWYRQTMMQGLELLAYFRNRAPLDDSGMPKDRFSAEMPDATLATLKIQPSEPRDSAVYFCASISISLNSGVIGTGRTYEQYFGPGTRLTVT.

V gene TRBV15 combines with J gene TRBJ2-1; 11 bases fit TRBD1. V shed 3 bases, J shed 1 base, and the junction held 11 bases outside the gene matches. Germline lookup yields CDR1 LNHNV and CDR2 YYDKDF (reference sequence). The CDR3 is 19 amino acids. The CDR3: CATSSLGQGAGKSYNEQFF. DNA for the CDR3: TGTGCCACCAGCAGCCTAGGACAGGGGGCTGGTAAGTCCTACAATGAGCAGTTCTTC.

A word on this clone: The sample contains more than one DNA sequence encoding this CDR3. This sequence joins TRBV5-1 and TRBJ1-5; D is perhaps TRBD1 (6 bases). Trimming cost V 1 base and J 0 bases, with 8 bases left between them. The germline V gene encodes CDR1 SGHRS and CDR2 YFSETQ. The CDR3 runs 15 residues. The CDR3 loop is CASSLSGDSNQPQHF. CDR3 coding DNA: TGCGCCAGCAGCTTGTCAGGGGATAGCAATCAGCCCCAGCATTTT.

This rearrangement joins TRBV4-3 to TRBJ1-1; a possible D gene is TRBD1 (5 bases). There are 15 residues in the CDR3. V dropped 0 bases and J dropped 3 bases, with 11 bases sitting between them. Germline V gene data show CDR1 as LGHNA and CDR2 as YSLEER. The CDR3 bases are TGCGCCAGCAGCCAAGATTATGGGGGGGACACTGAAGCTTTCTTT. This sequence encodes CASSQDYGGDTEAFF.

Concerning this clone itself: This sample includes further DNA sequences coding for the same CDR3. This chain connects TRBV19 to TRBJ1-2; 9 bases match TRBD1. The germline gives CDR1 LNHDA, CDR2 SQIVND (reference sequence). The V and J ends lost 6 bases and 4 bases, in that order; junction bases with no gene match: 6. There are 14 residues in the CDR3. The CDR3 region is CASSTPGQGYGYTF. In nucleotides, the CDR3 is TGTGCCAGTAGCACCCCGGGACAGGGCTATGGCTACACCTTC. Full variable domain (remainder filled in from reference TRBV19 and TRBJ1-2): DGGITQSPKYLFRKEGQNVTLSCEQNLNHDAMYWYRQDPGQGLRLIYYSQIVNDFQKGDIAEGYSVSREKKESFPLTVTSAQKNPTAFYLCASSTPGQGYGYTFGSGTRLTVV.

This clone has more than one count but fewer than ten. CDR3 nucleotides: TGTGCCAGCAGCCCGGTCGGACCCGAGGGACGGACCCAGTACTTC. Translating gives CASSPVGPEGRTQYF. J is TRBJ2-5 and V is TRBV7-2; either TRBD1 or TRBD2 may supply D (5 bases each). Germline V lookup: CDR1 SGHTA, CDR2 FQGNSA. V was cut by 5 bases and J by 7 bases, with 20 bases left in between. The CDR3 covers 15 residues.

The chain couples TRBV5-1 to TRBJ1-1; 7 nucleotides line up with TRBD1. This CDR3 comprises 12 residues. From germline, CDR1 is SGHRS and CDR2 YFSETQ. With V trimmed by 0 bases and J by 10 bases, 3 bases remained unmatched. The DNA for the CDR3 is TGCGCCAGCAGCTTGGAAGGACAGGCAGCTTTCTTT. Protein sequence: CASSLEGQAAFF.

The chain is built from TRBV5-1 and TRBJ2-7; 7 nucleotides agree with TRBD1. Germline CDR1 is SGHRS and CDR2 is YFSETQ. The CDR3 extends over 16 amino acids. J gave up 1 base and V 4 bases, and 11 bases lay outside the gene matches. This CDR3 reads CASSEQNRGGSYEQYF. CDR3 DNA sequence: TGCGCCAGCAGCGAACAGAACAGGGGTGGATCCTACGAGCAGTACTTC.

This clone has just a few counts. Other DNA sequences in this sample translate to the same CDR3. The V call is TRBV5-1, the J call TRBJ2-7; D remains unclear. V was pared by 0 bases and J by 3 bases, with 4 bases between. This CDR3 has 12 amino acids. The germline V gene encodes CDR1 SGHRS and CDR2 YFSETQ. The CDR3 DNA is TGCGCCAGCAGCTTGGAGGGCTACGAGCAGTACTTC. This gives the protein CASSLEGYEQYF. Together with reference TRBV5-1 and TRBJ2-7, the CDR3 gives the full variable domain: KAGVTQTPRYLIKTRGQQVTLSCSPISGHRSVSWYQQTPGQGLQFLFEYFSETQRNKGNFPGRFSGRQFSNSRSEMNVSTLELGDSALYLCASSLEGYEQYFGPGTRLTVT.

The chain is built from TRBV6-1 and TRBJ2-7; TRBD1 or TRBD2 may be the D gene (5 bases each). Germline V gene lookup returns CDR1 MNHNS and CDR2 SASEGT. The CDR3 extends over 16 amino acids. V was cut by 0 bases and J by 1 base, with 13 bases left in between. For the CDR3, the DNA is TGTGCCAGCAGTGAAGCTCCCGGGGCACCGTCCTACGAGCAGTACTTC. Translated: CASSEAPGAPSYEQYF.

This chain uses TRBV30 with TRBJ2-5; TRBD2 agrees at 14 bases. V lost 2 bases and J lost 5; bases outside the gene matches: 7. Germline-derived CDR1 and CDR2 are GTSNPN and SVGIG (reference sequence). The CDR3 loop spans 16 amino acids. The CDR3 bases are TGTGCCTGGAGTAACGGACTAGCGGGAGGAGGGGAGACCCAGTACTTC. Amino acid sequence: CAWSNGLAGGGETQYF.

This chain joins TRBV7-9 and TRBJ2-1, with D perhaps being TRBD1 or TRBD2 (5 bases each). The CDR3 contains 15 residues. Germline V lookup: CDR1 SEHNR, CDR2 FQNEAQ (reference sequence). Trimming stripped 5 bases from V and 8 bases from J, with 19 bases between. This CDR3 is CASSNTGIVGDEQFF. CDR3 in DNA: TGTGCCAGCAGCAATACCGGCATAGTGGGGGATGAGCAGTTCTTC.

As DNA, the CDR3 is TGCGCCAGCAGTCAATTAGCGGGTCGGAACACCGGGGAGCTGTTTTTT. This encodes CASSQLAGRNTGELFF. V and J are TRBV23-1 and TRBJ2-2, with 7 positions matching TRBD2. TRBV23-1 carries the ORF label, with uncertain function. The CDR3 contains 16 residues. The trim removed 1 base at V and 1 base at J, leaving 3 bases unmatched.

This chain uses TRBV7-2 with TRBJ2-1, with 10 bases lining up with TRBD2. The CDR3 spans 15 residues. Germline CDR1 SGHTA, CDR2 FQGNSA. V dropped 5 bases and J dropped 7; count of bases not matched to a gene: 8. CDR3 loop: CASSVRGTSVNEQFF. The CDR3 coding sequence is TGTGCCAGCAGCGTTCGGGGGACTAGCGTTAATGAGCAGTTCTTC.

Comments on this clone: Other DNA sequences in this specimen translate into the identical CDR3. This chain uses TRBV7-9 with TRBJ2-7, with TRBD1 as a possible D gene (6 bases). Trimming took 5 bases from V and 1 from J, leaving 12 bases between them. Germline lookup yields CDR1 SEHNR and CDR2 FQNEAQ (reference sequence). This CDR3 has 14 residues. Here the CDR3 DNA reads TGTGCCAGCAGCCCCGGACAGAGTTCCTACGAGCAGTACTTC. Protein sequence: CASSPGQSSYEQYF.

The chain combines TRBV4-2 with TRBJ2-1, with D perhaps matching TRBD1 or TRBD2 (6 bases each). The CDR3 sequence is 15 residues long. V lost 4 bases to trimming and J lost 5 bases, with 15 bases between them. Germline lookup yields CDR1 LGHNA and CDR2 YNFKEQ. CDR3: CASSPRGDPNNEQFF. Written as DNA, the CDR3 is TGTGCCAGCAGCCCGAGGGGGGACCCGAACAATGAGCAGTTCTTC.

This clone was counted a single time. J is TRBJ2-7 and V is TRBV7-9, with TRBD1 identical over 7 bases. The germline CDR1 and CDR2 sequences are SEHNR and FQNEAQ (reference sequence). J was trimmed by 6 bases and V by 3 bases; bases with no gene match: 11. This CDR3 has 15 residues. The CDR3 DNA is TGTGCCAGCAGCTTGCAATCACAGGGGATGGGCGAGCAGTACTTC. Translating it yields CASSLQSQGMGEQYF.

This chain joins TRBV5-1 and TRBJ2-5; D perhaps matches TRBD2 (5 bases). CDR3 length equals 16 residues. Trimming left V 5 bases short and J 1 base short, with 18 bases between. Germline CDR1 SGHRS, CDR2 YFSETQ. The DNA for the CDR3 is TGCGCCAGCAGGGATATTGGTCTAGCACGCCAAGAGACCCAGTACTTC. This sequence encodes CASRDIGLARQETQYF.

V and J are TRBV28 and TRBJ1-1; 8 positions match TRBD1. The V and J ends lost 7 bases and 6 bases, in that order; junction bases with no gene match: 13. The CDR3 is 15 amino acids. Germline V gene lookup returns CDR1 MDHEN and CDR2 SYDVKM. This CDR3 is CASNDSGGGLAEAFF. CDR3 sequence (DNA): TGTGCCAGCAATGATTCAGGGGGCGGGTTGGCTGAAGCTTTCTTT.

The V and J genes are TRBV6-1 and TRBJ2-6; a weak D match, TRBD1 (6 bases). Germline CDR1 is MNHNS and CDR2 is SASEGT. With 3 bases removed from V and 3 bases from J, the gap between germline ends came to 12 bases. This CDR3 region has 16 residues. The CDR3 region has the DNA TGTGCCAGCAGTGACAGGGGAAGAGGTGGGGCCAACGTCCTGACTTTC. Its translation is CASSDRGRGGANVLTF.